This TCR beta chain was obtained from a study of blood T cell repertoires in COVID-19. At the level of the study: Both acute and convalescent COVID-19 samples were obtained from the United States, Italy and Spain. The cDNA or gDNA used as material had been derived from T cells, B-cell-depleted T cells, or PBMCs.

In the authors' methods: Amplification with reference gene primers provided the estimates of nucleated cell counts. The protocol was immunoSEQ multiplex PCR, while the TCRdb copy is restricted to in-frame clones and leaves out a portion. That table is the source of V, J and clone size, and D and trimming were worked out from the DNA. The table lists about 120,000 clones, 65% to 85% of them singletons. The sequenced material came from peripheral blood. This sequence originates from a woman aged 70-85 years with acute or convalescent COVID-19.

CDR3 sequence: CASSKDRVGANVLTF. Written as DNA, the CDR3 is TGTGCCAGCAGCAAAGACAGGGTTGGGGCCAACGTCCTGACTTTC. V and J are TRBV7-6 and TRBJ2-6; 7 bases align to TRBD1. This CDR3 comprises 15 residues. With 5 bases clipped from V and 3 bases from J, the junction kept 4 bases outside the gene matches. Germline V gives CDR1 SGHVS, CDR2 FNYEAQ.